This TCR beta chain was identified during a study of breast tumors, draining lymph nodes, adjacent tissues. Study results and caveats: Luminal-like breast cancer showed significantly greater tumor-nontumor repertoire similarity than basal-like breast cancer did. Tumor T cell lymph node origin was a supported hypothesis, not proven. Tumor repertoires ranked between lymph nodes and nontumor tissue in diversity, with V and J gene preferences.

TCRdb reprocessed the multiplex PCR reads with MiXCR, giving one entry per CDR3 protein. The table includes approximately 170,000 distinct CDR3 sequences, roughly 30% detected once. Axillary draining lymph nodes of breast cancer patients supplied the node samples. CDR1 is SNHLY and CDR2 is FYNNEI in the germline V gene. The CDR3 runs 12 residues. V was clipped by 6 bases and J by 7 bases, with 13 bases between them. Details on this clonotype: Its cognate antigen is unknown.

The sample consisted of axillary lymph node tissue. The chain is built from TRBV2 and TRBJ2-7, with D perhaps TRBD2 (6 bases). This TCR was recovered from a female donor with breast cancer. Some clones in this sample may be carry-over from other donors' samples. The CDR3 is CASREGMGEQYF. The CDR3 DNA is TGTGCCAGCAGGGAGGGAATGGGTGAGCAGTACTTC.